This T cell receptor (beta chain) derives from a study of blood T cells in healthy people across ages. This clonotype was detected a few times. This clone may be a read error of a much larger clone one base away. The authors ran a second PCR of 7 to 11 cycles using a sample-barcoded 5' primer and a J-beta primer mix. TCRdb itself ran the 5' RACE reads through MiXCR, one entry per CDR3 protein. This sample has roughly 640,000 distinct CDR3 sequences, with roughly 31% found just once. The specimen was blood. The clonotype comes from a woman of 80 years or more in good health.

This chain's CDR3 is CASSPGTRETQFF. CDR3 nucleotides: TGTGCCAGCAGCCCCGGGACACGCGAGACCCAGTTCTTC. V gene TRBV5-5 combines with J gene TRBJ2-5; D might be TRBD1 (6 bases). The last part of the DNA fits TRBJ2-1 better; the J call may be wrong. Germline assignment: CDR1 SGHKS and CDR2 YYEKEE (reference sequence). The CDR3 covers 13 residues.